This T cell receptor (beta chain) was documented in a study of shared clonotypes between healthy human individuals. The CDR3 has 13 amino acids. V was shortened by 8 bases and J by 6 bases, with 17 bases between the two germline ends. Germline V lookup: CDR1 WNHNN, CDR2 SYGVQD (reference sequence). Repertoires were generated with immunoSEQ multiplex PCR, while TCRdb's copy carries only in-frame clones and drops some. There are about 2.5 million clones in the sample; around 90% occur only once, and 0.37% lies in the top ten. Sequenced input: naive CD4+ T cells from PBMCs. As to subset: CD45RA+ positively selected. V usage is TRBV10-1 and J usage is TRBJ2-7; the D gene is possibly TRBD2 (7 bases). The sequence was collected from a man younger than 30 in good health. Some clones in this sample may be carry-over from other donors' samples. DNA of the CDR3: TGCGCCAGCTCCAGAGGGGGGGAGAGCGAGCAGTACTTC. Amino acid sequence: CASSRGGESEQYF.